The subject of this entry is one TCR beta chain. No antigen is known for it. The sample belongs to a study of T cell repertoires in cytomegalovirus infection. Study-wide background: Public TCR beta signatures indicated both CMV infection and matching HLA type. Study-level findings and limits: Carriage of CMV together with the relevant HLA was identifiable through cumulative public TCR beta family frequency. HLA-C-restricted CMV clonotypes gave the most frequent clonotype in two of eight donors.

V lost 0 bases and J lost 1; bases outside the gene matches: 12. CDR1 and CDR2 (germline): DFQATT, SNEGSKA (reference sequence). The length of the CDR3 is 20 residues. One entry per CDR3 protein results from TCRdb running MiXCR on the reads. The sample records 150,000 to 200,000 distinct CDR3 sequences, 28% being singletons. Sample: PBMCs. The receptor was derived from a human donor in good health (CMV status not recorded). Some clones in this sample may be carry-over from other donors' samples. This sequence joins TRBV20-1 and TRBJ2-2; TRBD2 matches at 12 bases. CDR3 protein: CSARDDRKLAGGLNTGELFF. The CDR3 DNA is TGCAGTGCTAGAGATGATAGGAAGCTAGCGGGGGGGTTGAACACCGGGGAGCTGTTTTTT.